The sequence of this T cell receptor beta chain was determined in a study of spatial heterogeneity in lung cancer. At the level of the study: For tumor regions, TCR transcript counts showed a strong correlation with a T cell module score derived from matched bulk RNA-seq. Study-level results: One measure, the expanded intratumoral alpha and beta TCR count, tracked tumor mutation counts.

V dropped 0 bases and J dropped 6 bases, with 15 bases sitting between them. Germline lookup yields CDR1 SGHAT and CDR2 FQNNGV. The CDR3 is 16 amino acids. Every TCR cDNA molecule bore its own unique molecular identifier. TCRdb recomputed calls from the 5' RACE reads with MiXCR, one row per CDR3 protein. The sample has 950 to 1,500 distinct CDR3 sequences; roughly a sixth are singletons. This clonotype has a handful of counts. Its antigen is unidentified. This beta chain is an unintended read in a library built for alpha chains; its size means little. Time point reported: sample taken at primary tumor resection. Material for sequencing was whole RNA from tumor, nontumor lung or frozen PBMC, left unsorted.

Here the sequenced sample was lung tumor tissue, taken at surgery. The chain uses TRBV11-2 and TRBJ2-1; D ambiguous. The source is a female donor with early-stage non-small cell lung cancer. CDR3 region: CASSLDPGPDLNEQFF. The CDR3, as DNA: TGTGCCAGCAGCTTAGATCCGGGTCCCGATCTCAATGAGCAGTTCTTC.